These 27 T cell receptor beta chains were sequenced from one sample in a study of cytomegalovirus exposure and HLA in healthy donors. The PCR used 60 Vbeta and 13 Jbeta primers. Some clones are missing from TCRdb's copy, which holds only in-frame ones; the method was immunoSEQ multiplex PCR. Of under 200,000 clones listed, 70% to 90% are singletons. The sequencing input was PBMCs. Receptors were obtained from a woman aged 18-29 years in good health and CMV-seronegative.

This CDR3 reads CASSYDPPRTSGVEKTQYF. CDR3 sequence (DNA): TGTGCCAGCAGCTATGACCCTCCCCGGACTAGCGGGGTAGAAAAGACCCAGTACTTC. This chain links TRBV11-2 with TRBJ2-5, with 12 bases matching TRBD2. CDR1 SGHAT and CDR2 FQNNGV come from the germline V gene. The CDR3 runs 19 residues. Losses at the gene ends were 4 bases for V and 6 bases for J; bases not matched to a gene: 18.

V usage is TRBV30 and J usage is TRBJ2-7; 14 bases match TRBD2. Germline V CDR1 and CDR2: GTSNPN, SVGIG (reference sequence). This CDR3 is built from 13 residues. Trimming took 5 bases from V and 7 from J; bases not matched to a gene: 4. CDR3 region: CAWAGLAGVEQYF. The DNA for the CDR3 is TGTGCCTGGGCGGGACTAGCGGGAGTGGAGCAGTACTTC.

The chain recombines TRBV18 with TRBJ2-1; 7 nucleotides match TRBD1. Trimming removed 1 base from V and 8 bases from J; junction bases left unmatched: 14. Germline CDR1 and CDR2: KGHSH and LQKENI. The CDR3 totals 17 residues. CDR3 DNA sequence: TGTGCCAGCTCACCACAACGGTTGACAGGGATGCGCGATGAGCAGTTCTTC. This sequence encodes CASSPQRLTGMRDEQFF.

The chain recombines TRBV2 with TRBJ1-1; TRBD1 is a possible D gene (5 bases). CDR1 is SNHLY and CDR2 is FYNNEI in the germline V gene. The ends were cut back, 8 bases at V and 4 bases at J, with 14 bases in the middle. The CDR3 contains 13 residues. The CDR3 sequence: CASRGRLGTEAFF. The CDR3 nucleotides read TGTGCCAGCCGGGGGAGGCTCGGCACTGAAGCTTTCTTT.

The rearrangement joins TRBV6-5 to TRBJ2-3; TRBD1 is a possible D gene (6 bases). Germline V gene data show CDR1 as MNHEY and CDR2 as SVGAGI. V lost 6 bases, J lost 3 bases, and 16 bases lay in between. The CDR3 loop spans 15 amino acids. The CDR3: CASRPGTLPTDTQYF. CDR3 nucleotides: TGTGCCAGCAGGCCCGGGACACTGCCTACAGATACGCAGTATTTT.

The V and J genes are TRBV19 and TRBJ2-1; 8 bases line up with TRBD2. This CDR3 is built from 14 residues. V shed 5 bases and J 3 bases; nucleotides not matched to a gene: 3. Germline V lookup: CDR1 LNHDA, CDR2 SQIVND (reference sequence). CDR3 nucleotide sequence: TGTGCCAGTAGTCCCGGGGGGGTCTACAATGAGCAGTTCTTC. As protein: CASSPGGVYNEQFF.

The V and J genes are TRBV11-2 and TRBJ2-5; perhaps TRBD1 as D (6 bases). V shed 8 bases and J shed 2 bases, with 18 bases lying between them. Germline values: CDR1 SGHAT, CDR2 FQNNGV. The CDR3 extends over 15 amino acids. The CDR3 DNA reads TGTGCCAGCCGCCGGACAGCTACCTCTCAAGAGACCCAGTACTTC. Translated, it gives CASRRTATSQETQYF.

The J gene is TRBJ2-1, the V gene TRBV6-5; tentatively, D is TRBD1 (6 bases). Trimming pared 9 bases from V and 0 bases from J, leaving 15 bases between. The CDR3 consists of 15 residues. From germline, CDR1 is MNHEY and CDR2 SVGAGI. The CDR3 DNA follows: TGTGCCAGTTCTCCGACAGGCCGCTCCTACAATGAGCAGTTCTTC. Translated, it gives CASSPTGRSYNEQFF.

The CDR3 nucleotides are TGTGCCAGCAGTTCGGGACAGCGGGTTAGCTATGGCTACACCTTC. Its protein is CASSSGQRVSYGYTF. The genes are TRBV28 and TRBJ1-2; TRBD1 matches 7 bases. CDR1 MDHEN and CDR2 SYDVKM come from the germline V gene. V trimming: 4 bases; J trimming: 4 bases; junction bases outside the gene matches: 9. CDR3 length equals 15 residues.

The rearrangement links TRBV10-3 to TRBJ1-5, with TRBD1 identical over 7 bases. With 0 bases clipped from V and 1 base from J, the junction kept 6 bases outside the gene matches. This CDR3 spans 17 amino acids. Germline assignment: CDR1 ENHRY and CDR2 SYGVKD. CDR3 nucleotide sequence: TGTGCCATCAGTGAGTCTTCCAGGGGGGCGAGCAATCAGCCCCAGCATTTT. Its translation is CAISESSRGASNQPQHF.

The CDR3 here is CSGQTGGNTEAFF. Here the CDR3 DNA reads TGCAGCGGTCAGACAGGGGGGAACACTGAAGCTTTCTTT. This sequence joins TRBV29-1 and TRBJ1-1; 9 nucleotides line up with TRBD1. Germline assignment: CDR1 SQVTM and CDR2 ANQGSEA. There are 13 residues in the CDR3. V lost 7 bases to trimming and J lost 1 base; unmatched junction nucleotides: 4.

This chain connects TRBV10-3 to TRBJ2-7; TRBD1 is a possible D gene (5 bases). Germline CDR1 and CDR2: ENHRY and SYGVKD. This CDR3 region has 15 residues. V lost 0 bases and J 1 base, leaving 10 bases between the germline ends. CDR3 loop: CAISESEAGSYEQYF. CDR3 sequence (DNA): TGTGCCATCAGTGAGTCTGAGGCAGGGTCCTACGAGCAGTACTTC.

The chain uses TRBV5-4 and TRBJ2-1, with a weak D call TRBD1 (6 bases). From germline, CDR1 is SGHNT and CDR2 YYREEE (reference sequence). The length of the CDR3 is 15 residues. Deletions cut 4 bases from V and 2 bases from J, with 13 bases between. The CDR3: CASSQDSRPYNEQFF. CDR3 sequence (DNA): TGTGCCAGCAGCCAGGACAGTCGTCCCTACAATGAGCAGTTCTTC. The full variable domain, in which reference TRBV5-4 and TRBJ2-1 provide the parts outside the CDR3, is ETGVTQSPTHLIKTRGQQVTLRCSSQSGHNTVSWYQQALGQGPQFIFQYYREEENGRGNFPPRFSGLQFPNYSSELNVNALELDDSALYLCASSQDSRPYNEQFFGPGTRLTVL.

Note on this clone: The same CDR3 also results from other DNA sequences found in this sample. V usage is TRBV28 and J usage is TRBJ1-3; tentative D call: TRBD1 (5 bases). Trimming took off 3 bases at V and 0 bases at J, with 9 bases between the two ends. The CDR3 loop spans 15 amino acids. Germline lookup yields CDR1 MDHEN and CDR2 SYDVKM. CDR3 protein: CASSFRGSSGNTIYF. The CDR3 nucleotides are TGTGCCAGCAGTTTTAGGGGATCCTCTGGAAACACCATATATTTT.

The V gene is TRBV19, the J gene TRBJ1-4; D remains ambiguous. In germline, CDR1 is LNHDA, CDR2 SQIVND (reference sequence). CDR3 length: 14 amino acids. Trimming left V 8 bases short and J 8 bases short, with 18 bases between. CDR3: CASGNSGLGEKLFF. The CDR3 region has the DNA TGTGCCAGTGGAAACAGCGGACTGGGGGAAAAACTGTTTTTT.

The V gene is TRBV4-1, the J gene TRBJ1-2; 7 bases agree with TRBD1. Germline V gene data show CDR1 as MGHRA and CDR2 as YSYEKL. The CDR3 has 14 amino acids. The V and J ends lost 2 bases and 7 bases, in that order; junction bases with no gene match: 7. The CDR3 is CASSQPRQGSGYTF. The CDR3 DNA reads as TGCGCCAGCAGCCAACCGAGACAGGGTTCTGGCTACACCTTC.

J is TRBJ1-1 and V is TRBV6-5; D is perhaps TRBD1 (5 bases). Germline assignment: CDR1 MNHEY and CDR2 SVGAGI. The CDR3 extends over 15 amino acids. V was shortened by 8 bases and J by 5 bases, with 21 bases between the two germline ends. The CDR3 sequence is CASGRRGAVGTEAFF. CDR3 DNA sequence: TGTGCCAGCGGACGACGTGGGGCGGTGGGAACTGAAGCTTTCTTT.

The chain recombines TRBV2 with TRBJ2-1, with TRBD1 matching 8 bases. Germline values: CDR1 SNHLY, CDR2 FYNNEI. Trimming at V came to 8 bases and at J to 8 bases, leaving 11 bases not matched to a gene. The CDR3 loop spans 14 amino acids. The CDR3 sequence is CASRRTGYKDEQFF. The CDR3 region has the DNA TGTGCCAGCCGAAGGACAGGGTACAAGGATGAGCAGTTCTTC.

The genes are TRBV18 and TRBJ1-1; D call uncertain. The ends were cut back, 1 base at V and 4 bases at J, with 13 bases in the middle. This CDR3 is 15 amino acids long. CDR1 is KGHSH and CDR2 is LQKENI in the germline V gene. This CDR3 reads CASSPRMGEGTEAFF. The CDR3 region has the DNA TGTGCCAGCTCACCACGCATGGGTGAGGGCACTGAAGCTTTCTTT.

The chain joins TRBV19 to TRBJ1-1, with 9 bases fitting TRBD1. Per the germline V gene, CDR1 is LNHDA and CDR2 is SQIVND (reference sequence). The CDR3 runs 13 residues. J lost 8 bases, V lost 9 bases, and 10 bases had no gene match. In DNA form, the CDR3 reads TGTGCCAGCGTGACGAAAACAGGGGGCGAAGCTTTCTTT. It yields the protein CASVTKTGGEAFF.

This clone was recorded once. V is TRBV5-1 and J is TRBJ1-4; D unclear. With 3 bases removed from V and 4 bases from J, the gap between germline ends came to 16 bases. In germline, CDR1 is SGHRS, CDR2 YFSETQ. There are 16 residues in the CDR3. DNA for the CDR3: TGCGCCAGCAGCTATCAACTCGGTCCAAATAATGAAAAACTGTTTTTT. It specifies CASSYQLGPNNEKLFF.

The V gene is TRBV6-6, the J gene TRBJ2-1, with TRBD2 matching 10 bases. V lost 2 bases to trimming and J lost 10 bases; unmatched junction nucleotides: 8. There are 15 residues in the CDR3. Germline CDR1 MNHNY, CDR2 SVGAGI (reference sequence). The CDR3 coding sequence is TGTGCCAGCAGTTACCCCGGGACTAGCGTGCGAGAGCAGTTCTTC. Amino acid sequence: CASSYPGTSVREQFF.

This chain uses TRBV5-1 with TRBJ2-6; TRBD1 might be the D (5 bases). Germline V gives CDR1 SGHRS, CDR2 YFSETQ. This CDR3 has 15 residues. V lost 2 bases and J 0 bases, leaving 6 bases between the germline ends. CDR3 sequence: CASSLDSSGANVLTF. The CDR3 nucleotides are TGCGCCAGCAGCTTAGACAGCTCTGGGGCCAACGTCCTGACTTTC.

The chain is built from TRBV29-1 and TRBJ2-5; TRBD2 is a possible D gene (5 bases). Trimming took off 2 bases at V and 3 bases at J, with 13 bases between the two ends. Germline V CDR1 and CDR2: SQVTM, ANQGSEA. The CDR3 loop spans 14 amino acids. The CDR3, as DNA: TGCAGCGTTGAAACTCTTCGGGAAAAAGAGACCCAGTACTTC. Translated: CSVETLREKETQYF.

The chain is built from TRBV9 and TRBJ1-6; the D is unclear. The CDR3 is made up of 13 amino acids. CDR1 is SGDLS, CDR2 YYNGEE, per germline. The germline V and J ends were trimmed by 9 bases and 10 bases, with 17 bases remaining between them. The CDR3, as DNA: TGTGCCACGGGAAAAGCTCCGGGATCACCCCTCCACTTT. Protein: CATGKAPGSPLHF.

The J gene is TRBJ1-2, the V gene TRBV6-5, with D possibly matching TRBD1 (6 bases). The germline V gene has CDR1 MNHEY and CDR2 SVGAGI. V was pared by 5 bases and J by 4 bases, with 17 bases between. The CDR3 runs 15 residues. The CDR3 DNA sequence: TGTGCCAGCAGTCCTGAGACAGGTGACACCTATGGCTACACCTTC. The encoded protein is CASSPETGDTYGYTF.

The chain links TRBV10-1 to TRBJ1-2; D may be TRBD1 (6 bases). The CDR3 is 16 residues long. Germline CDR1 and CDR2: WNHNN and SYGVQD (reference sequence). Between the trimmed V and J ends, which lost 3 bases and 1 base, there was a span of 15 bases. The CDR3 sequence: CASSEPGGDINYGYTF. The DNA of the CDR3 is TGCGCCAGCAGTGAACCGGGTGGGGACATTAACTATGGCTACACCTTC.